A single sample gave rise to the 32 T cell receptor beta chains below, sequenced in a study of T cell changes during pregnancy in multiple sclerosis. TCRdb's table, derived via immunoSEQ multiplex PCR, lists solely in-frame clones and lacks some. Of 78,000 or so clones listed, over 80% were seen once; the top ten hold about 0.45%. This material consisted of CD4+ T cells from peripheral blood mononuclear cells, taken before pregnancy. These receptors all come from a female donor with multiple sclerosis, enrolled in a pregnancy study.

CDR3 sequence: CASSLGGINSGNTIYF. CDR3 sequence (DNA): TGTGCCAGCAGCCTGGGAGGGATCAACTCTGGAAACACCATATATTTT. The chain links TRBV14 to TRBJ1-3; D is ambiguous. The CDR3 spans 16 residues. V was shortened by 4 bases and J by 0 bases, with 13 bases between the two germline ends. Germline V lookup: CDR1 SGHDN, CDR2 FVKESK.

The chain recombines TRBV9 with TRBJ2-1; 11 bases are shared with TRBD2. V lost 1 base and J lost 3; bases outside the gene matches: 3. Germline V gives CDR1 SGDLS, CDR2 YYNGEE. The length of the CDR3 is 16 residues. The CDR3: CASSVFLAGGYNEQFF. As DNA, the CDR3 is TGTGCCAGCAGCGTATTTCTAGCGGGAGGCTACAATGAGCAGTTCTTC.

The rearrangement links TRBV6-1 to TRBJ2-7; the match to TRBD2 covers 7 bases. The CDR3 contains 13 residues. CDR1 is MNHNS, CDR2 SASEGT, per germline. Trimming at V came to 4 bases and at J to 5 bases, leaving 5 bases not matched to a gene. CDR3 DNA sequence: TGTGCCAGCAGTGTCGGGGGGTCCAACGAGCAGTACTTC. Its protein is CASSVGGSNEQYF.

The chain has TRBV6-6 and TRBJ2-5, with a weak D call TRBD2 (6 bases). Deletions cut 6 bases from V and 8 bases from J, with 10 bases between. Germline V gene sequence: CDR1 MNHNY, CDR2 SVGAGI (reference sequence). CDR3 length equals 11 residues. The CDR3 spells CASSPGGTQYF. CDR3 DNA sequence: TGTGCCAGCAGCCCCGGGGGAACCCAGTACTTC.

This clone was found once. The V call is TRBV7-9, the J call TRBJ2-2; 13 bases are a match to TRBD2. The V gene's germline CDR1 is SEHNR and CDR2 FQNEAQ (reference sequence). The CDR3 covers 19 residues. The V gene end was trimmed by 5 bases and the J gene end by 0 bases; junction bases not matched to a gene: 9. CDR3 DNA sequence: TGTGCCAGCAGCAATGTGGTCGGGACTAGCGGGACGAACACCGGGGAGCTGTTTTTT. Its translation is CASSNVVGTSGTNTGELFF.

This clone has a single count. The chain is built from TRBV2 and TRBJ2-3; TRBD2 agrees at 7 bases. The CDR3 spans 19 residues. The germline CDR1 and CDR2 sequences are SNHLY and FYNNEI. The ends lost 4 bases at V and 0 bases at J; junction bases unmatched: 16. CDR3 residues: CASSGSASGTTSSTDTQYF. CDR3 DNA: TGTGCCAGCAGTGGGAGTGCTAGCGGAACTACATCTAGCACAGATACGCAGTATTTT. Looking up the rest from reference TRBV2 and TRBJ2-3 gives the full variable domain: EPEVTQTPSHQVTQMGQEVILRCVPISNHLYFYWYRQILGQKVEFLVSFYNNEISEKSEIFDDQFSVERPDGSNFTLKIRSTKLEDSAMYFCASSGSASGTTSSTDTQYFGPGTRLTVL.

The chain carries TRBV18 and TRBJ1-6; weak D call: TRBD1 (6 bases). The germline gives CDR1 KGHSH, CDR2 LQKENI. Deletions cut 4 bases from V and 7 bases from J, with 11 bases between. This CDR3 is built from 14 residues. For the CDR3, the DNA is TGTGCCAGCTCACGAGGGGGGGAGAATTCACCCCTCCACTTT. Residues: CASSRGGENSPLHF.

This clone occurred once. The chain uses TRBV19 and TRBJ1-1; D is ambiguous. The CDR3 totals 15 residues. In germline, CDR1 is LNHDA, CDR2 SQIVND (reference sequence). V lost 2 bases and J lost 1, with 11 bases in between. The CDR3 loop is CASSIPAGGNTEAFF. The CDR3, as DNA: TGTGCCAGTAGTATACCCGCGGGTGGGAACACTGAAGCTTTCTTT.

The chain is built from TRBV11-3 and TRBJ2-5, with a weak D call TRBD1 (5 bases). The CDR3 has 15 amino acids. Trimming took 4 bases from V and 2 from J, leaving 14 bases between them. Germline values: CDR1 SGHNT, CDR2 YENEEA. This CDR3 reads CASSSLTGAQETQYF. CDR3 nucleotide sequence: TGTGCCAGCAGCTCATTAACTGGGGCTCAAGAGACCCAGTACTTC.

V usage is TRBV10-3 and J usage is TRBJ1-4; TRBD1 aligns across 8 bases. The ends lost 8 bases at V and 8 bases at J; junction bases unmatched: 4. Germline-derived CDR1 and CDR2 are ENHRY and SYGVKD. The CDR3 spans 12 residues. For the CDR3, the DNA is TGTGCCATCGGACAGGGTGGGGAAAAACTGTTTTTT. Its protein is CAIGQGGEKLFF.

The chain has TRBV7-9 and TRBJ1-1, with D perhaps TRBD1 (5 bases). Germline V gives CDR1 SEHNR, CDR2 FQNEAQ (reference sequence). V dropped 5 bases and J dropped 5 bases, with 18 bases sitting between them. The CDR3 spans 15 residues. This CDR3 reads CASSPSGRVGTEAFF. The DNA of the CDR3 is TGTGCCAGCAGCCCTAGTGGCAGGGTGGGAACTGAAGCTTTCTTT. Full variable domain (rest looked up from reference TRBV7-9 and TRBJ1-1): DTGVSQNPRHKITKRGQNVTFRCDPISEHNRLYWYRQTLGQGPEFLTYFQNEAQLEKSRLLSDRFSAERPKGSFSTLEIQRTEQGDSAMYLCASSPSGRVGTEAFFGQGTRLTVV.

This clone was seen only once. This chain uses TRBV7-2 with TRBJ2-1; no clear D gene. Germline lookup yields CDR1 SGHTA and CDR2 FQGNSA. The CDR3 covers 14 residues. V was pared by 0 bases and J by 1 base, with 4 bases between. This chain's CDR3 is CASSLARSYNEQFF. CDR3 coding DNA: TGTGCCAGCAGCTTAGCGCGTTCCTACAATGAGCAGTTCTTC.

J is TRBJ1-2 and V is TRBV2, with a possible D match to TRBD1 (6 bases). Trimming removed 3 bases at V and 2 bases at J, with 7 bases between. The CDR3 length is 13 residues. The germline gives CDR1 SNHLY, CDR2 FYNNEI. In DNA form, the CDR3 reads TGTGCCAGCAGTGAGGACAGAAACTATGGCTACACCTTC. Protein sequence: CASSEDRNYGYTF.

This clone has a single count. The chain is built from TRBV6-1 and TRBJ1-5; 8 nucleotides line up with TRBD1. Per germline, CDR1 MNHNS and CDR2 SASEGT. V lost 7 bases, J lost 6 bases, and 8 bases stayed unmatched. The CDR3 is 14 amino acids. CDR3 nucleotide sequence: TGTGCCAGCAACCCCGACAGGGGCACTCAGCCCCAGCATTTT. Translating gives CASNPDRGTQPQHF.

This chain joins TRBV27 and TRBJ2-1; 11 nucleotides align to TRBD2. CDR1 and CDR2 (germline): MNHEY, SMNVEV (reference sequence). The CDR3 is 16 amino acids. J was trimmed by 9 bases and V by 2 bases; bases with no gene match: 9. The CDR3 here is CASSLTPVAGGLEQFF. CDR3 bases: TGTGCCAGCAGTTTAACCCCGGTAGCGGGAGGGCTTGAGCAGTTCTTC.

This chain connects TRBV7-6 to TRBJ1-1; 8 nucleotides match TRBD1. The germline gives CDR1 SGHVS, CDR2 FNYEAQ. With 0 bases clipped from V and 4 bases from J, the junction kept 1 base outside the gene matches. The CDR3 extends over 14 amino acids. The CDR3 coding sequence is TGTGCCAGCAGCTTAGCCGACAGGGGCACTGAAGCTTTCTTT. Protein product: CASSLADRGTEAFF.

The CDR3 is CASSSEGLAGPFNEQFF. CDR3 sequence (DNA): TGTGCCAGCAGCTCCGAAGGACTAGCGGGACCATTCAATGAGCAGTTCTTC. The chain recombines TRBV11-2 with TRBJ2-1, with 12 bases fitting TRBD2. Germline CDR1 reads SGHAT; CDR2 reads FQNNGV. V was clipped by 4 bases and J by 6 bases; unmatched bases: 10. The CDR3 runs to 17 residues.

The genes are TRBV28 and TRBJ1-5, with D uncertain. CDR1 MDHEN and CDR2 SYDVKM come from the germline V gene. The CDR3 sequence is 12 residues long. Trimming stripped 5 bases from V and 6 bases from J, with 8 bases between. DNA of the CDR3: TGTGCCAGCAGTATGACTGGTCAGCCCCAGCATTTT. Translated, it gives CASSMTGQPQHF. Full variable domain (outside the CDR3, taken from reference TRBV28 and TRBJ1-5): DVKVTQSSRYLVKRTGEKVFLECVQDMDHENMFWYRQDPGLGLRLIYFSYDVKMKEKGDIPEGYSVSREKKERFSLILESASTNQTSMYLCASSMTGQPQHFGDGTRLSIL.

V gene TRBV4-3 combines with J gene TRBJ1-2; D is possibly TRBD1 (5 bases). Germline V lookup: CDR1 LGHNA, CDR2 YSLEER. V lost 0 bases and J 12 bases, leaving 20 bases between the germline ends. The CDR3 has 15 residues. The CDR3 DNA follows: TGCGCCAGCAGCCAAGAGGTATTGGGGCAAGTGGCTAACACCTTC. It is translated as CASSQEVLGQVANTF.

The sample holds many counts of this clone. The gene calls are TRBV28 and TRBJ1-6; 8 positions match TRBD1. CDR1 and CDR2 (germline): MDHEN, SYDVKM. Germline trimming cut 0 bases from V and 8 bases from J; bases unmatched to any gene: 3. The CDR3 has 15 residues. The CDR3 reads CASSLWTGDYSPLHF. DNA for the CDR3: TGTGCCAGCAGTTTATGGACAGGGGACTATTCACCCCTCCACTTT.

This clone was picked up one time. The chain couples TRBV19 to TRBJ1-2, with 7 bases identical to TRBD1. The CDR3 runs to 14 residues. The junction had 5 bases not matched to a gene; V was cut back by 5 bases and J by 2 bases. Germline V gives CDR1 LNHDA, CDR2 SQIVND (reference sequence). CDR3 residues: CASSLRQGNYGYTF. The DNA of the CDR3 is TGTGCCAGTAGTCTTAGACAGGGAAACTATGGCTACACCTTC. The variable domain in full, completed from reference TRBV19 and TRBJ1-2, reads DGGITQSPKYLFRKEGQNVTLSCEQNLNHDAMYWYRQDPGQGLRLIYYSQIVNDFQKGDIAEGYSVSREKKESFPLTVTSAQKNPTAFYLCASSLRQGNYGYTFGSGTRLTVV.

This rearrangement joins TRBV5-4 to TRBJ2-2, with 13 positions matching TRBD2. Germline V gene lookup returns CDR1 SGHNT and CDR2 YYREEE (reference sequence). After removal of 4 bases from V and 0 bases from J, the junction contained 6 bases not matched to a gene. This CDR3 contains 18 residues. CDR3 nucleotides: TGTGCCAGCAGCCGACCGACTAGCGGGAGGACGAACACCGGGGAGCTGTTTTTT. As protein: CASSRPTSGRTNTGELFF.

CDR3 DNA: TGCAGTGCTAGTATACAGGATGGCTACACCTTC. It codes for CSASIQDGYTF. The J gene is TRBJ1-2, the V gene TRBV20-1; D may be TRBD1 (5 bases). In germline, CDR1 is DFQATT, CDR2 SNEGSKA (reference sequence). CDR3 length equals 11 residues. The V end was cut by 3 bases, the J end by 6 bases, with 8 bases between.

The chain uses TRBV18 and TRBJ2-7; TRBD2 matches at 12 bases. V gave up 4 bases and J gave up 2 bases; unmatched junction bases: 9. The germline V gene has CDR1 KGHSH and CDR2 LQKENI. This CDR3 has 17 residues. The CDR3 DNA sequence: TGTGCCAGCTCACTCGGGACTAGCGGGTCCTTTCCCTACGAGCAGTACTTC. Encoded protein: CASSLGTSGSFPYEQYF.

The chain employs TRBV7-9 and TRBJ2-7; 7 bases are a match to TRBD2. The CDR3 has 13 residues. Germline CDR1 is SEHNR and CDR2 is FQNEAQ (reference sequence). J lost 5 bases, V lost 5 bases, and 6 bases had no gene match. The CDR3 DNA reads as TGTGCCAGCAGCCAGCAGGGAGGGCACGAGCAGTACTTC. Translated: CASSQQGGHEQYF.

This clone was counted between two and nine times. The V gene is TRBV5-1, the J gene TRBJ1-1, with D unresolved. V lost 4 bases, J lost 3 bases, and 16 bases lay in between. Germline CDR1 and CDR2: SGHRS and YFSETQ. CDR3 size: 15 residues. The CDR3 sequence is CASSPYSRLDTEAFF. The CDR3, as DNA: TGCGCCAGCAGCCCCTACAGCAGATTGGACACTGAAGCTTTCTTT.

The chain links TRBV30 to TRBJ2-7; TRBD2 aligns across 15 bases. V lost 3 bases and J lost 7; bases outside the gene matches: 13. The CDR3 has 17 residues. Germline V gives CDR1 GTSNPN, CDR2 SVGIG (reference sequence). Written as DNA, the CDR3 is TGTGCCTGGAGGGGGACTAGCGGGAGGCTCCGACGGGGTGAGCAGTACTTC. It specifies CAWRGTSGRLRRGEQYF.

The rearrangement links TRBV10-3 to TRBJ2-2, with unresolved D. V was pared by 4 bases and J by 0 bases, with 9 bases between. The CDR3 covers 15 residues. Germline lookup yields CDR1 ENHRY and CDR2 SYGVKD. Written as DNA, the CDR3 is TGTGCCATCAGTGTTGGCGGATCGAACACCGGGGAGCTGTTTTTT. Its protein is CAISVGGSNTGELFF.

The V gene is TRBV2, the J gene TRBJ2-3; D may be TRBD2 (5 bases). Germline CDR1 is SNHLY and CDR2 is FYNNEI. With 2 bases removed from V and 2 bases from J, the gap between germline ends came to 14 bases. The CDR3 spans 16 residues. The CDR3 here is CASSEFSSWSTDTQYF. The CDR3, as DNA: TGTGCCAGCAGTGAATTTTCTAGCTGGTCCACAGATACGCAGTATTTT.

This chain links TRBV7-8 with TRBJ2-1; weak D call: TRBD1 (6 bases). With 4 bases removed from V and 5 bases from J, the gap between germline ends came to 12 bases. The CDR3 totals 14 residues. CDR1 is SGHVS, CDR2 FQNEAQ, per germline. In nucleotides, the CDR3 is TGTGCCAGCAGCTCGGGGACACCCCACAATGAGCAGTTCTTC. It specifies CASSSGTPHNEQFF.

This clone was observed once. Other DNA sequences in the sample encode the same CDR3. The chain uses TRBV9 and TRBJ2-1; the match to TRBD2 covers 12 bases. The CDR3 extends over 17 amino acids. Germline loops: CDR1 SGDLS, CDR2 YYNGEE. The trim removed 2 bases at V and 0 bases at J, leaving 3 bases unmatched. The CDR3 here is CASSVGLAGSSYNEQFF. CDR3 nucleotides: TGTGCCAGCAGCGTGGGACTAGCGGGTTCCTCCTACAATGAGCAGTTCTTC.

The chain employs TRBV28 and TRBJ2-2, with 8 bases lining up with TRBD2. Per the germline V gene, CDR1 is MDHEN and CDR2 is SYDVKM. Losses at the gene ends were 5 bases for V and 1 base for J; bases not matched to a gene: 9. This CDR3 is 17 amino acids long. DNA for the CDR3: TGTGCCAGCAGTCCCGCGGGGCTAGCGGGGAACACCGGGGAGCTGTTTTTT. Translation: CASSPAGLAGNTGELFF. The whole variable domain, remainder taken from reference TRBV28 and TRBJ2-2, is DVKVTQSSRYLVKRTGEKVFLECVQDMDHENMFWYRQDPGLGLRLIYFSYDVKMKEKGDIPEGYSVSREKKERFSLILESASTNQTSMYLCASSPAGLAGNTGELFFGEGSRLTVL.